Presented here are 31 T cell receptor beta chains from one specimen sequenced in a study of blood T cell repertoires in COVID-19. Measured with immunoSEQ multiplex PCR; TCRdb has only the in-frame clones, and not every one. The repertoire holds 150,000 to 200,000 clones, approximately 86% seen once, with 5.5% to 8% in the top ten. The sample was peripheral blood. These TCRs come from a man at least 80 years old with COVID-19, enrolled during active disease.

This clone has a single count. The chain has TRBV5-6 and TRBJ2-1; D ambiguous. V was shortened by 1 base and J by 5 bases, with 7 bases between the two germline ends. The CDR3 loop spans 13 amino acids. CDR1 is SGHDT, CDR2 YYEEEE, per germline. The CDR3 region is CASSLIDHNEQFF. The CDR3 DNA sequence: TGTGCCAGCAGCTTGATAGATCACAATGAGCAGTTCTTC. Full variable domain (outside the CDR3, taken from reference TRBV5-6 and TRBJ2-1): DAGVTQSPTHLIKTRGQQVTLRCSPKSGHDTVSWYQQALGQGPQFIFQYYEEEERQRGNFPDRFSGHQFPNYSSELNVNALLLGDSALYLCASSLIDHNEQFFGPGTRLTVL.

As DNA, the CDR3 is TGTGCCAGCAGTGGTGACAGGGGCTCACCCCTCCACTTT. Protein sequence: CASSGDRGSPLHF. The V gene is TRBV6-4, the J gene TRBJ1-6, with TRBD1 identical over 8 bases. Looked up from germline, CDR1 is MRHNA and CDR2 is SNTAGT. The CDR3 has 13 residues. Trimming cost V 4 bases and J 10 bases; bases outside gene matches: 3.

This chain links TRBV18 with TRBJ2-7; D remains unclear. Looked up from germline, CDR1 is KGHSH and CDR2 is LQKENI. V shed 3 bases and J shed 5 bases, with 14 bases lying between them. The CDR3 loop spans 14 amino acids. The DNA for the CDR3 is TGTGCCAGCTCACCCGGCGCAGGTCAAGACGAGCAGTACTTC. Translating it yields CASSPGAGQDEQYF.

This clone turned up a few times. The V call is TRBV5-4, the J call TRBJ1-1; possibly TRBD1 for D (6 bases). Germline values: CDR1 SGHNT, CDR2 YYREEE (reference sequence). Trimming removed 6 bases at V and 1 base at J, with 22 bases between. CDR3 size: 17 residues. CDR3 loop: CASKSGDTGVSNTEAFF. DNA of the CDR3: TGTGCCAGCAAATCTGGGGACACCGGAGTGTCGAACACTGAAGCTTTCTTT.

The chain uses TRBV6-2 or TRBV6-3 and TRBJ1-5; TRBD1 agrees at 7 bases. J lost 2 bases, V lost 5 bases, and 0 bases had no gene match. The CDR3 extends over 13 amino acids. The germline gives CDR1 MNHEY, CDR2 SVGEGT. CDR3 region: CASSDRGNQPQHF. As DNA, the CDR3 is TGTGCCAGCAGTGACAGGGGCAATCAGCCCCAGCATTTT.

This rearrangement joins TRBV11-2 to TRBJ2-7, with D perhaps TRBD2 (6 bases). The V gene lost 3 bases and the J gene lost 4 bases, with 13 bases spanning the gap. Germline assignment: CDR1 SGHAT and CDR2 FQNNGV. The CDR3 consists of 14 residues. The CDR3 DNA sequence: TGTGCCAGCAGCTTCGCTGGGCGGGGTTACGAGCAGTACTTC. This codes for CASSFAGRGYEQYF. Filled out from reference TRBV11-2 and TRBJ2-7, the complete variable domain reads EAGVAQSPRYKIIEKRQSVAFWCNPISGHATLYWYQQILGQGPKLLIQFQNNGVVDDSQLPKDRFSAERLKGVDSTLKIQPAKLEDSAVYLCASSFAGRGYEQYFGPGTRLTVT.

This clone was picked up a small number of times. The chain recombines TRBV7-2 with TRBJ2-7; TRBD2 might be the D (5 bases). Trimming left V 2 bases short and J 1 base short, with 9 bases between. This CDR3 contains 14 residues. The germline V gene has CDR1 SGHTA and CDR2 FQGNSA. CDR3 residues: CASSLWAGSYEQYF. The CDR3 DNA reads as TGTGCCAGCAGCTTATGGGCGGGTTCCTACGAGCAGTACTTC. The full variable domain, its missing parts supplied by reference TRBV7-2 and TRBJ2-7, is GAGVSQSPSNKVTEKGKDVELRCDPISGHTALYWYRQSLGQGLEFLIYFQGNSAPDKSGLPSDRFSAERTGGSVSTLTIQRTQQEDSAVYLCASSLWAGSYEQYFGPGTRLTVT.

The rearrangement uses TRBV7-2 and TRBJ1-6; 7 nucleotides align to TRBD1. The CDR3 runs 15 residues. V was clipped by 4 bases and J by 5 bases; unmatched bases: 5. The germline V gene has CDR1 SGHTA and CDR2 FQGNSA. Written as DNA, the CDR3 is TGTGCCAGCAGCTCTGCGGACAGGAATAATTCACCCCTCCACTTT. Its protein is CASSSADRNNSPLHF.

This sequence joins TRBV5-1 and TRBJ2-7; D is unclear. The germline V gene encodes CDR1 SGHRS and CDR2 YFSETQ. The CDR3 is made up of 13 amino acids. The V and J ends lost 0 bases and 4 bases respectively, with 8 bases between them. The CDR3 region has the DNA TGCGCCAGCAGCTTGGGGGCAGAATACGAGCAGTACTTC. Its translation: CASSLGAEYEQYF.

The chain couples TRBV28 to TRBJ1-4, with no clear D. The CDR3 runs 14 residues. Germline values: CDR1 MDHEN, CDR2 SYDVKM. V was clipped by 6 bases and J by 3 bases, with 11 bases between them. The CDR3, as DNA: TGTGCCAGCAGGGAGGCGGCAGCTAATGAAAAACTGTTTTTT. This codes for CASREAAANEKLFF.

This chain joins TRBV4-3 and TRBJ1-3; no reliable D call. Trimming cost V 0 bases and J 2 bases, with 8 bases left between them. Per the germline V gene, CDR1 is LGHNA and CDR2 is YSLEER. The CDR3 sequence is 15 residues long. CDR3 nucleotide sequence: TGCGCCAGCAGCCAAGAATGGGCAGCTGGAAACACCATATATTTT. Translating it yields CASSQEWAAGNTIYF.

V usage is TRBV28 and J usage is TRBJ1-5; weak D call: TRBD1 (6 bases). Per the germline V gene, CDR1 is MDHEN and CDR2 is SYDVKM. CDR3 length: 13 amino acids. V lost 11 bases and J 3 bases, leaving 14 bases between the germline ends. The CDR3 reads CAGKGGVNQPQHF. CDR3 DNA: TGTGCCGGCAAAGGGGGGGTCAATCAGCCCCAGCATTTT. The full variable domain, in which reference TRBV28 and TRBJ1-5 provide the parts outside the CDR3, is DVKVTQSSRYLVKRTGEKVFLECVQDMDHENMFWYRQDPGLGLRLIYFSYDVKMKEKGDIPEGYSVSREKKERFSLILESASTNQTSMYLCAGKGGVNQPQHFGDGTRLSIL.

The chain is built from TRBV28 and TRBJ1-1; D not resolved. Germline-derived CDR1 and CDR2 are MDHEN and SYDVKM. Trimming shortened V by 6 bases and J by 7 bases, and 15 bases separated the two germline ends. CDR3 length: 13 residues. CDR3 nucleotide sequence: TGTGCCAGCAGGTTCCCGGGGAGTAGTGAAGCTTTCTTT. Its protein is CASRFPGSSEAFF.

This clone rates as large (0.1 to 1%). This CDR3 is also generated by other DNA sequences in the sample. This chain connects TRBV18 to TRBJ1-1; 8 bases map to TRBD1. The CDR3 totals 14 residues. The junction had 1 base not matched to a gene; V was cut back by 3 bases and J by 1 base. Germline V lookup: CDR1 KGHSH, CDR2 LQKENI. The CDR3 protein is CASSPTGENTEAFF. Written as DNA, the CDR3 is TGTGCCAGCTCACCGACAGGGGAGAACACTGAAGCTTTCTTT.

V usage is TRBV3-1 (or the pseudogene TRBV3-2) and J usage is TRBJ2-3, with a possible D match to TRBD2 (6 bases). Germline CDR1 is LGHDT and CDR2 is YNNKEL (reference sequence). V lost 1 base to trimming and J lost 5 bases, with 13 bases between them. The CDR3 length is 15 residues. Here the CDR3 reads CASSQVGLLGDTQYF. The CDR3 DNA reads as TGTGCCAGCAGCCAAGTGGGACTTTTAGGAGATACGCAGTATTTT.

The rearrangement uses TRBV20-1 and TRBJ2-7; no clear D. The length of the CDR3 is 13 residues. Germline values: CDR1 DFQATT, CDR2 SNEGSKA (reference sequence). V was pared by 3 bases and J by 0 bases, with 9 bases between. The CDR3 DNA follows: TGCAGTGCTAGTCGTCAGGACTCCTACGAGCAGTACTTC. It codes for CSASRQDSYEQYF.

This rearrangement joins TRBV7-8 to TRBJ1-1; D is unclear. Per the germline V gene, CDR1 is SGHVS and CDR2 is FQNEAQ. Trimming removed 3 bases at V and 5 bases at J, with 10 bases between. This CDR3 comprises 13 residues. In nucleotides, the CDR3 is TGTGCCAGCAGCTTTGAGGGTTGGACTGAAGCTTTCTTT. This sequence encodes CASSFEGWTEAFF.

The CDR3 region is CASSEASGGPSYEQYF. In nucleotides, the CDR3 is TGTGCCAGCAGTGAGGCCAGCGGGGGGCCTTCCTACGAGCAGTACTTC. This chain joins TRBV6-4 and TRBJ2-7, with 9 bases fitting TRBD2. This CDR3 comprises 16 residues. Germline CDR1 MRHNA, CDR2 SNTAGT. Trimming cost V 3 bases and J 1 base; bases outside gene matches: 7.

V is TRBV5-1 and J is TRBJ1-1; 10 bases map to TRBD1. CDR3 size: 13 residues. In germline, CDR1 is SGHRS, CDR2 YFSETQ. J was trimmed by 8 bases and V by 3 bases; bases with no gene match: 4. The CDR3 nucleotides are TGCGCCAGCAGCTGGGACAGGGGCGGGGAAGCTTTCTTT. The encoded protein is CASSWDRGGEAFF.

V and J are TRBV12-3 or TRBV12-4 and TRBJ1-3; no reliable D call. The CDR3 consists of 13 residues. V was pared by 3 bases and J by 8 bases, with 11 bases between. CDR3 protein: CASSFSGEDTIYF. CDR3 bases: TGTGCCAGCAGTTTTTCCGGCGAGGACACCATATATTTT.

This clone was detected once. The CDR3 loop is CASSRQGEIGTEAFF. CDR3 coding DNA: TGTGCCAGCAGTAGACAGGGCGAAATCGGCACTGAAGCTTTCTTT. The rearrangement joins TRBV6-2 or TRBV6-3 to TRBJ1-1; TRBD1 agrees at 7 bases. From germline, CDR1 is MNHEY and CDR2 SVGEGT. Trimming cost V 5 bases and J 4 bases; bases outside gene matches: 10. The CDR3 consists of 15 residues.

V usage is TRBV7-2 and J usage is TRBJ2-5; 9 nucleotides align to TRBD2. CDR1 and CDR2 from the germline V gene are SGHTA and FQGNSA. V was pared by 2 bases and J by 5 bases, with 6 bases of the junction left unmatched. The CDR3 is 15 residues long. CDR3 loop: CASSLRAGGWETQYF. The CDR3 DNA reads TGTGCCAGCAGCTTAAGAGCGGGGGGCTGGGAGACCCAGTACTTC.

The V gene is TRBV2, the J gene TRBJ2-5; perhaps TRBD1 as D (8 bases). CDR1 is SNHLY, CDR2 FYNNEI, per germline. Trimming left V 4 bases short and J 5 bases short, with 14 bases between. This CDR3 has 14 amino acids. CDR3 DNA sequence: TGTGCCAGCAGTGTGGACAGGGAGGGGGAGACCCAGTACTTC. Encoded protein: CASSVDREGETQYF.

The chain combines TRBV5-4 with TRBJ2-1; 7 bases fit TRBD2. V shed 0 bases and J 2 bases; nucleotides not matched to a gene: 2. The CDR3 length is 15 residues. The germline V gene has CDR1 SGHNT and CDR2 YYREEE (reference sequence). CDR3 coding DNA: TGTGCCAGCAGCTTGGGCGGGGGAACCTACAATGAGCAGTTCTTC. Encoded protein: CASSLGGGTYNEQFF. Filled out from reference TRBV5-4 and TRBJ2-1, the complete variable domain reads ETGVTQSPTHLIKTRGQQVTLRCSSQSGHNTVSWYQQALGQGPQFIFQYYREEENGRGNFPPRFSGLQFPNYSSELNVNALELDDSALYLCASSLGGGTYNEQFFGPGTRLTVL.

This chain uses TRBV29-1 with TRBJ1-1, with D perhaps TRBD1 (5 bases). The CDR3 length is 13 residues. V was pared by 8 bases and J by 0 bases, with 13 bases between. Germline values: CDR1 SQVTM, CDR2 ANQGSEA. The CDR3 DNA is TGCAGCATAACAGGTTTCATGAACACTGAAGCTTTCTTT. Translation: CSITGFMNTEAFF.

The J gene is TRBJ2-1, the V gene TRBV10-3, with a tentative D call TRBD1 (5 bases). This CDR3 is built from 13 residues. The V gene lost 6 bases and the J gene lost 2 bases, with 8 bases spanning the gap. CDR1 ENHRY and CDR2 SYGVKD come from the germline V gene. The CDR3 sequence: CAIRDTPYNEQFF. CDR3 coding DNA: TGTGCCATCAGGGACACCCCCTACAATGAGCAGTTCTTC.

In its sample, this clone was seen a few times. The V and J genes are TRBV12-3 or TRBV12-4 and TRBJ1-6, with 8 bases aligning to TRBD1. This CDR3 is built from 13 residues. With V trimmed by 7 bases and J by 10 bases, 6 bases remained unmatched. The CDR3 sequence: CASTGQGTSPLHF. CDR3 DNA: TGTGCCAGCACCGGACAGGGAACGTCACCCCTCCACTTT.

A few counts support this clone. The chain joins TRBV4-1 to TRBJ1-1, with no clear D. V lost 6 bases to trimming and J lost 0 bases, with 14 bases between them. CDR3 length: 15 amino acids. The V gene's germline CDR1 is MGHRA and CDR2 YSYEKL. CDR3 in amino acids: CASRKEVQLNTEAFF. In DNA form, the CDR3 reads TGCGCCAGCAGAAAGGAGGTACAGCTGAACACTGAAGCTTTCTTT.

CDR3 sequence: CASSFENRGELFF. In DNA form, the CDR3 reads TGTGCCAGCAGTTTCGAAAACAGGGGGGAGCTGTTTTTT. This rearrangement joins TRBV28 to TRBJ2-2; D might be TRBD1 (5 bases). The CDR3 loop spans 13 amino acids. From germline, CDR1 is MDHEN and CDR2 SYDVKM. V lost 3 bases and J 8 bases, leaving 10 bases between the germline ends. The full variable domain, its missing parts supplied by reference TRBV28 and TRBJ2-2, is DVKVTQSSRYLVKRTGEKVFLECVQDMDHENMFWYRQDPGLGLRLIYFSYDVKMKEKGDIPEGYSVSREKKERFSLILESASTNQTSMYLCASSFENRGELFFGEGSRLTVL.

The CDR3 reads CASSSPSPGGELFF. In DNA, the CDR3 is TGCGCCAGCAGCTCCCCCTCACCGGGTGGGGAGCTGTTTTTT. The chain links TRBV5-1 to TRBJ2-2, with D hard to call. Germline V gene lookup returns CDR1 SGHRS and CDR2 YFSETQ. The V end lost 3 bases, the J end lost 8 bases, and 14 bases lay between the germline ends. The CDR3 has 14 residues. Full variable domain (rest looked up from reference TRBV5-1 and TRBJ2-2): KAGVTQTPRYLIKTRGQQVTLSCSPISGHRSVSWYQQTPGQGLQFLFEYFSETQRNKGNFPGRFSGRQFSNSRSEMNVSTLELGDSALYLCASSSPSPGGELFFGEGSRLTVL.

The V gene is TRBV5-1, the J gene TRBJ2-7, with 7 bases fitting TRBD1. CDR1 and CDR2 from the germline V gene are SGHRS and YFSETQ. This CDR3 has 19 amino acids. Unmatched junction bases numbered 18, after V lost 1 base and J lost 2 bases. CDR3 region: CASSLFLTIQGVPPYEQYF. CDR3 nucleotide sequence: TGCGCCAGCAGCTTGTTCCTTACTATCCAGGGGGTCCCCCCCTACGAGCAGTACTTC.